The sequence of this T cell receptor (beta chain) was determined in a study of OX40 agonist ivuxolimab in advanced cancers. Method: immunoSEQ multiplex PCR; TCRdb's copy keeps in-frame clones and lacks some. Among over 70,000 clones listed, more than 75% were seen once. This CDR3 spans 12 amino acids. V shed 2 bases and J shed 9 bases, with 9 bases lying between them. Germline CDR1 is MNHEY and CDR2 is SVGAGI. The sequenced sample was CD4+ or CD8+ T cells sorted from blood, obtained in a trial of the OX40 agonist ivuxolimab. The chain has TRBV6-5 and TRBJ2-3; D could derive from TRBD1 or TRBD2 (5 bases each). This receptor was taken from an adult with an advanced solid tumor such as melanoma, head and neck, liver or kidney cancer. CDR3 coding DNA: TGTGCCAGCAGTTACAGGGGACCAACGCAGTATTTT. It encodes CASSYRGPTQYF.